This TCR beta chain was retrieved from a study of blood T cell repertoires in COVID-19. On the study more broadly: There were acute and convalescent COVID-19 samples, and they came from the United States, Italy and Spain.

The method was immunoSEQ multiplex PCR; TCRdb's version includes in-frame clones alone and lacks a portion of them. The sample shows 40,000 to 60,000 clones, approximately 87% of them seen only once. The CDR3 runs to 13 residues. V dropped 7 bases and J dropped 3; count of bases not matched to a gene: 1. Germline V gene data show CDR1 as MNHEY and CDR2 as SVGAGI. This clonotype originated in a woman of 80 years or more with COVID-19, enrolled during active disease. Source material: peripheral blood. The chain couples TRBV6-5 to TRBJ2-2, with 8 bases identical to TRBD2. The CDR3 here is CASKREHTGELFF. The CDR3 DNA sequence: TGTGCCAGCAAGCGGGAGCACACCGGGGAGCTGTTTTTT.